Below, one TCR beta chain is given with its context. TCRdb's copy holds only in-frame clones and misses some; the assay was immunoSEQ multiplex PCR. The sample records around 150,000 clones, around 85% being singletons. The CDR3 runs 14 residues. After removal of 2 bases from V and 9 bases from J, the junction contained 5 bases not matched to a gene. Germline loops: CDR1 ENHRY, CDR2 SYGVKD. The data are from a study of cytomegalovirus exposure and HLA in healthy donors. The gene calls are TRBV10-3 and TRBJ2-7; 12 positions agree with TRBD2. The sequence was obtained from a woman in her 30s in good health and CMV-seronegative. Material: PBMCs. CDR3 DNA: TGTGCCATCAGTGAGCAGACTAGCGGGAGAGGGCAGTACTTC. Protein sequence: CAISEQTSGRGQYF.